The next 31 T cell receptor beta chains were all read from a single sample in a study of vaccination and CD4 T cells after COVID-19. Sequenced with the Oncomine TCR Beta short-read assay was DNA taken from cultured CD4+ T cells. From the PCR reads, TCRdb called clonotypes with MiXCR, one entry per CDR3 protein. The table has more than 15,000 distinct CDR3 sequences, around a quarter seen once; the top ten hold roughly 10%. Treatment reported: roughly ten-day PBMC culture with coronavirus spike peptide pools or control peptides (ViraFEST assay). Which antigens these TCRs recognize remains unknown. The sequenced sample consisted of cultured CD4+ T cells from blood. Receptors were obtained from a human donor with COVID-19.

This clonotype came up a few times. The chain has TRBV6-5 and TRBJ2-7; D is unclear. Germline V gives CDR1 MNHEY, CDR2 SVGAGI. V was clipped by 0 bases and J by 1 base, with 16 bases between them. The CDR3 length is 17 residues. The CDR3 loop is CASSYSPTKAWSYEQYF. The CDR3 DNA reads TGTGCCAGCAGTTACTCTCCGACCAAAGCCTGGTCCTACGAGCAGTACTTC.

The CDR3 sequence: CASTSRETQYF. The DNA for the CDR3 is TGTGCCAGCACCTCTCGGGAGACCCAGTACTTC. This chain uses TRBV2 with TRBJ2-5; D is uncertain. The CDR3 is made up of 11 amino acids. V lost 7 bases, J lost 5 bases, and 8 bases lay in between. Germline lookup yields CDR1 SNHLY and CDR2 FYNNEI.

In this sample, this clonotype turned up a few times. The J gene is TRBJ2-2, the V gene TRBV7-2; D gene unclear. V was cut by 3 bases and J by 5 bases, with 4 bases left in between. Germline CDR1 is SGHTA and CDR2 is FQGNSA. The CDR3 is made up of 12 amino acids. The CDR3 region has the DNA TGTGCCAGCAGCTTTAAGACCGGGGAGCTGTTTTTT. Translation: CASSFKTGELFF.

The chain carries TRBV28 and TRBJ1-2, with D hard to call. Trimming took 2 bases from V and 4 from J, leaving 11 bases between them. This CDR3 spans 14 amino acids. Per germline, CDR1 MDHEN and CDR2 SYDVKM. CDR3: CASSLEGPAYGYTF. CDR3 DNA: TGTGCCAGCAGTTTAGAGGGCCCGGCCTATGGCTACACCTTC.

This clonotype showed up just a few times. The rearrangement joins TRBV7-2 to TRBJ2-7, with 9 bases matching TRBD2. With 5 bases clipped from V and 6 bases from J, the junction kept 11 bases outside the gene matches. From germline, CDR1 is SGHTA and CDR2 FQGNSA. This CDR3 is 15 amino acids long. CDR3: CASSLRAGGSFEQYF. CDR3 nucleotide sequence: TGTGCCAGCAGCCTACGAGCGGGGGGAAGTTTCGAGCAGTACTTC.

This clonotype turned up a few times. This sequence joins TRBV24-1 and TRBJ2-3; 8 nucleotides align to TRBD2. Looked up from germline, CDR1 is KGHDR and CDR2 is SFDVKD. J was trimmed by 1 base and V by 9 bases; bases with no gene match: 5. This CDR3 is built from 14 residues. CDR3 sequence reads: CATQRGSGTDTQYF. The CDR3 nucleotides read TGTGCCACCCAGCGGGGGTCGGGCACAGATACGCAGTATTTT.

The V call is TRBV2, the J call TRBJ2-2; D remains unclear. The germline V gene encodes CDR1 SNHLY and CDR2 FYNNEI. V lost 7 bases and J lost 4, with 10 bases in between. The CDR3 spans 13 residues. CDR3 sequence: CASMGLGTGELFF. CDR3 nucleotides: TGTGCCAGCATGGGCCTGGGCACCGGGGAGCTGTTTTTT.

V and J are TRBV11-2 and TRBJ2-7; perhaps TRBD1 as D (6 bases). CDR1 and CDR2 from the germline V gene are SGHAT and FQNNGV. V gave up 0 bases and J gave up 4 bases, with 13 bases separating them. There are 15 residues in the CDR3. This chain's CDR3 is CASSLDWTVMYEQYF. The CDR3 region has the DNA TGTGCCAGCAGCTTAGACTGGACAGTAATGTACGAGCAGTACTTC.

By proportion, this clonotype is medium-sized. V and J are TRBV27 and TRBJ1-1; 9 positions match TRBD1. This CDR3 comprises 12 residues. V lost 3 bases and J lost 10; bases outside the gene matches: 3. Germline lookup yields CDR1 MNHEY and CDR2 SMNVEV (reference sequence). CDR3 protein: CASSFTQGAAFF. The CDR3 region has the DNA TGTGCCAGCAGTTTCACACAGGGGGCAGCTTTCTTT.

This clonotype was detected a few times. This chain connects TRBV15 to TRBJ2-1; 9 positions match TRBD1. The germline gives CDR1 LNHNV, CDR2 YYDKDF (reference sequence). V shed 0 bases and J 4 bases; nucleotides not matched to a gene: 4. This CDR3 spans 16 amino acids. The CDR3 spells CATSRDGTGTYNEQFF. CDR3 sequence (DNA): TGTGCCACCAGCAGAGACGGGACAGGGACGTACAATGAGCAGTTCTTC.

V usage is TRBV20-1 and J usage is TRBJ2-4; TRBD2 agrees at 10 bases. The germline gives CDR1 DFQATT, CDR2 SNEGSKA (reference sequence). The CDR3 is made up of 17 amino acids. Trimming took 3 bases from V and 0 from J; bases not matched to a gene: 8. The CDR3 protein is CSASISGGSQAKNIQYF. The CDR3, as DNA: TGCAGTGCTAGTATTAGCGGGGGGTCACAAGCCAAAAACATTCAGTACTTC.

This clonotype is termed medium-sized. This chain links TRBV6-1 with TRBJ1-1; 9 bases match TRBD1. Germline CDR1 MNHNS, CDR2 SASEGT. Unmatched junction bases numbered 9, after V lost 10 bases and J lost 6 bases. The CDR3 extends over 13 amino acids. DNA of the CDR3: TGTGCCACCCGGACAGGGGAGTGGGCTGAAGCTTTCTTT. Amino acid sequence: CATRTGEWAEAFF.

This clonotype appeared a few times. The J gene is TRBJ2-5, the V gene TRBV11-3; no definite D call. CDR1 SGHNT and CDR2 YENEEA come from the germline V gene. The CDR3 spans 15 residues. The V end lost 1 base, the J end lost 1 base, and 10 bases lay between the germline ends. The DNA of the CDR3 is TGTGCCAGCAGCTTAGGTCCCACACCCCAAGAGACCCAGTACTTC. This translates into CASSLGPTPQETQYF.

V usage is TRBV27 and J usage is TRBJ1-2; 12 bases agree with TRBD1. Germline assignment: CDR1 MNHEY and CDR2 SMNVEV (reference sequence). CDR3 length: 15 residues. J gave up 8 bases and V 5 bases, and 9 bases lay outside the gene matches. CDR3 loop: CASSPGTGGAGGYTF. CDR3 in DNA: TGTGCCAGCAGTCCCGGGACAGGGGGCGCGGGCGGCTACACCTTC.

The chain uses TRBV5-6 and TRBJ1-4; possible D gene TRBD1, 6 bases. V lost 4 bases, J lost 11 bases, and 18 bases lay in between. The CDR3 extends over 14 amino acids. Germline V lookup: CDR1 SGHDT, CDR2 YYEEEE. The chain's CDR3 is CASSPDRTLGKLFF. The CDR3 DNA is TGTGCCAGCAGCCCCGACAGGACTTTAGGGAAACTGTTTTTT.

This clonotype has only a few counts. This rearrangement joins TRBV2 to TRBJ1-3; maybe TRBD1 (6 bases). Trimming took off 4 bases at V and 4 bases at J, with 17 bases between the two ends. The CDR3 has 16 amino acids. CDR1 is SNHLY and CDR2 is FYNNEI in the germline V gene. CDR3 DNA sequence: TGTGCCAGCAGTGTCCCCCCGGGGACAATGGGAAACACCATATATTTT. Its translation: CASSVPPGTMGNTIYF.

The chain combines TRBV19 with TRBJ2-3, with TRBD1 matching 7 bases. This CDR3 contains 18 residues. In germline, CDR1 is LNHDA, CDR2 SQIVND (reference sequence). The ends lost 2 bases at V and 2 bases at J; junction bases unmatched: 13. The CDR3 region is CASSIYGMTGSYTDTQYF. In nucleotides, the CDR3 is TGTGCCAGTAGTATATATGGGATGACAGGGAGTTACACAGATACGCAGTATTTT.

V gene TRBV29-1 combines with J gene TRBJ1-1, with TRBD1 matching 8 bases. The CDR3 spans 13 residues. Trimming at V came to 4 bases and at J to 0 bases, leaving 1 base not matched to a gene. CDR1 is SQVTM and CDR2 is ANQGSEA in the germline V gene. The CDR3 sequence: CSVARGLNTEAFF. The CDR3 DNA reads TGCAGCGTTGCCAGGGGGCTGAACACTGAAGCTTTCTTT.

CDR3 region: CASTGGLGRIQFF. The CDR3 nucleotides are TGTGCCAGCACCGGGGGACTAGGCAGAATCCAGTTCTTC. The gene calls are TRBV6-1 and TRBJ2-1; 8 positions agree with TRBD2. This CDR3 contains 13 residues. The V segment lost 7 bases and the J segment 13 bases; nucleotides outside the gene matches: 12. CDR1 MNHNS and CDR2 SASEGT come from the germline V gene.

This clonotype was seen a handful of times. V gene TRBV10-3 combines with J gene TRBJ1-1; TRBD1 aligns across 8 bases. CDR3 size: 14 residues. Germline-derived CDR1 and CDR2 are ENHRY and SYGVKD. V shed 2 bases and J 11 bases; nucleotides not matched to a gene: 10. The CDR3: CAISEASQGARAFF. CDR3 nucleotide sequence: TGTGCCATCAGTGAGGCCTCCCAGGGGGCTCGGGCTTTCTTT.

V and J are TRBV6-1 and TRBJ2-3; the match to TRBD2 covers 12 bases. V lost 10 bases to trimming and J lost 3 bases; unmatched junction nucleotides: 23. The CDR3 is 20 residues long. Looked up from germline, CDR1 is MNHNS and CDR2 is SASEGT. CDR3 nucleotides: TGTGCCAACAGCCCGATCACTAGCGGGGGGACTAATCGGGCTACAGATACGCAGTATTTT. It translates to CANSPITSGGTNRATDTQYF.

V is TRBV3-1 and J is TRBJ1-5, with D unclear. Deletions cut 0 bases from V and 3 bases from J, with 15 bases between. CDR1 and CDR2 (germline): LGHDT, YNNKEL (reference sequence). CDR3 length equals 17 residues. The CDR3 nucleotides read TGTGCCAGCAGCCAAGATCTGGCCGGTAGTAACAATCAGCCCCAGCATTTT. This encodes CASSQDLAGSNNQPQHF.

The chain is built from TRBV12-3 or TRBV12-4 and TRBJ1-3; no definite D call. The CDR3 runs 15 residues. Trimming cost V 3 bases and J 0 bases, with 9 bases left between them. The CDR3 DNA is TGTGCCAGCAGTTTTACGGCGGGCTCTGGAAACACCATATATTTT. Its translation: CASSFTAGSGNTIYF.

A few counts support this clonotype. This chain links TRBV12-3 or TRBV12-4 with TRBJ2-5, with a tentative D call TRBD1 (6 bases). The V gene lost 5 bases and the J gene lost 1 base, with 11 bases spanning the gap. The CDR3 runs 14 residues. The CDR3 reads CASSRGQPQETQYF. For the CDR3, the DNA is TGTGCCAGCAGTCGTGGACAGCCCCAAGAGACCCAGTACTTC.

J is TRBJ1-2 and V is TRBV28, with a tentative D call TRBD1 (5 bases). The CDR3 totals 15 residues. V lost 7 bases and J 8 bases, leaving 23 bases between the germline ends. Germline V lookup: CDR1 MDHEN, CDR2 SYDVKM. CDR3 bases: TGTGCCAGCACCTCGGACAAACTGCCAAACCGCGGCTACACCTTC. Translated, it gives CASTSDKLPNRGYTF.

V usage is TRBV20-1 and J usage is TRBJ2-1; a possible D gene is TRBD2 (5 bases). The V and J ends lost 6 bases and 4 bases respectively, with 10 bases between them. Germline CDR1 is DFQATT and CDR2 is SNEGSKA (reference sequence). The CDR3 has 12 amino acids. The CDR3, as DNA: TGCAGTGCCAATAGCGCTTACAATGAGCAGTTCTTC. It codes for CSANSAYNEQFF.

V and J are TRBV6-1 and TRBJ1-3; TRBD1 is a possible D gene (6 bases). Germline values: CDR1 MNHNS, CDR2 SASEGT. V lost 6 bases and J lost 2, with 11 bases in between. The length of the CDR3 is 14 residues. This CDR3 reads CASSTGPPGNTIYF. CDR3 DNA sequence: TGTGCCAGCAGCACAGGGCCGCCTGGAAACACCATATATTTT.

This clonotype has just a few counts. The chain has TRBV11-3 and TRBJ2-1; the D call may be TRBD1 or TRBD2 (5 bases each). The CDR3 has 16 amino acids. Germline values: CDR1 SGHNT, CDR2 YENEEA. V was clipped by 4 bases and J by 0 bases, with 13 bases between them. CDR3 in amino acids: CASSSGLRGSYNEQFF. The CDR3 DNA reads TGTGCCAGCAGCTCCGGTTTGAGGGGCTCCTACAATGAGCAGTTCTTC.

The genes are TRBV20-1 and TRBJ2-4, with D hard to call. V was trimmed by 0 bases and J by 0 bases, leaving 6 bases between them. Looked up from germline, CDR1 is DFQATT and CDR2 is SNEGSKA (reference sequence). This CDR3 contains 14 residues. The DNA for the CDR3 is TGCAGTGCTAGAGATCCCGGAGCCAAAAACATTCAGTACTTC. Protein sequence: CSARDPGAKNIQYF.

This clonotype was observed a few times. This chain joins TRBV5-5 and TRBJ1-5; D gene uncertain. The germline CDR1 and CDR2 sequences are SGHKS and YYEKEE (reference sequence). Trimming cost V 6 bases and J 2 bases, with 12 bases left between them. The CDR3 loop spans 14 amino acids. The CDR3 DNA reads TGTGCCAGCAAGAGGACGGACGGCAATCAGCCCCAGCATTTT. Its translation: CASKRTDGNQPQHF. Full variable domain (rest looked up from reference TRBV5-5 and TRBJ1-5): DAGVTQSPTHLIKTRGQQVTLRCSPISGHKSVSWYQQVLGQGPQFIFQYYEKEERGRGNFPDRFSARQFPNYSSELNVNALLLGDSALYLCASKRTDGNQPQHFGDGTRLSIL.

This clonotype was picked up a small number of times. J is TRBJ2-5 and V is TRBV18, with 7 bases aligning to TRBD1. Unmatched junction bases numbered 18, after V lost 6 bases and J lost 5 bases. This CDR3 spans 17 amino acids. Germline V gene sequence: CDR1 KGHSH, CDR2 LQKENI. Here the CDR3 DNA reads TGTGCCAGCTCCCGGGAAGGGGGCTCGGTGAACCGGGAGACCCAGTACTTC. It yields the protein CASSREGGSVNRETQYF.